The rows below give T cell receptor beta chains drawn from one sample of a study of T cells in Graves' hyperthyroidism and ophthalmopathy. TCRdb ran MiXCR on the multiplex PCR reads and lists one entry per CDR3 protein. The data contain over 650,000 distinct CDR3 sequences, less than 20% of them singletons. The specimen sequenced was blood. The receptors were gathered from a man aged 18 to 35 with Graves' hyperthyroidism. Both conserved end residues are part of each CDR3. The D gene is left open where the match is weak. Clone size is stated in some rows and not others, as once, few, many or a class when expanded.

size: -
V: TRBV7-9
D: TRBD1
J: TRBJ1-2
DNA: TGTGCCAGCAGCTTCCCGGGACAGGGCCCTGGCTACACCTTC
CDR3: CASSFPGQGPGYTF

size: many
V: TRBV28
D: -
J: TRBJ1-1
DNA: TGTGCCAGCAGCCAGAACACTGAAGCTTTCTTT
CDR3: CASSQNTEAFF

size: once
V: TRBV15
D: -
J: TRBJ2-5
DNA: TGTGCCACCAGCGGGTCGGGACAAGAGACCCAGTACTTC
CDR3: CATSGSGQETQYF

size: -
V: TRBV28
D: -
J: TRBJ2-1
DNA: TGTGCCAGCACCGACAGGGAGGTTGAGCAGTTCTTC
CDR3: CASTDREVEQFF

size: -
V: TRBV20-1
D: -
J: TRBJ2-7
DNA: TGCAGTGCTAGGAGTATGAGCTCCTACGAGCAGTACTTC
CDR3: CSARSMSSYEQYF

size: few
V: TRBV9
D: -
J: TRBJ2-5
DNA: TGTGCCAGCAGCGTAGGAGGGTCGCCCCAAGAGACCCAGTACTTC
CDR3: CASSVGGSPQETQYF

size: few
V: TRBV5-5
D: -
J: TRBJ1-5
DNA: TGTGCCAGCAGCCCCGGCCGTCAGGAATATAGCAATCAGCCCCAGCATTTT
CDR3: CASSPGRQEYSNQPQHF

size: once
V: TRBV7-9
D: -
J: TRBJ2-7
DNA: TGTGCCAGCAGCCACAAGGGAAGATCATCACCCTACGAGCAGTACTTC
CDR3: CASSHKGRSSPYEQYF

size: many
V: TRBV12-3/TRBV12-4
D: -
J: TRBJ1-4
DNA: TGTGCCAGCAGTCCGTCTGGTGAAAAACTGTTTTTT
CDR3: CASSPSGEKLFF

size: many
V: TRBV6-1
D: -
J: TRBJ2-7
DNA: TGTGCCAGCAGCGCCCGTTCGAGACCCTACGAGCAGTACTTC
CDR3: CASSARSRPYEQYF

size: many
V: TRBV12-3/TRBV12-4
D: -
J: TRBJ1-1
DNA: TGTGCCAGCAGTTTGGGGGACCGCACTGAAGCTTTCTTT
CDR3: CASSLGDRTEAFF

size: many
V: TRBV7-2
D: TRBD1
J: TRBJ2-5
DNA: TGTGCCAGCAGTCCCGGGACAGGGGGCTGGGAGACCCAGTACTTC
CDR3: CASSPGTGGWETQYF

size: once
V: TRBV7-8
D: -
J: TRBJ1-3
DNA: TGTGCCAGCAGCGAAGCTCAAGCTGGAAACACCATATATTTT
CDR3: CASSEAQAGNTIYF

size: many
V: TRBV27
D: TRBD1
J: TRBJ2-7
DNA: TGTGCCAGCAGTTTGGCGGGACAGGGACCCTACGAGCAGTACTTC
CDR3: CASSLAGQGPYEQYF

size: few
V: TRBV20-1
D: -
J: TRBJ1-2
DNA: TGCAGTGCTAGAGGAGGGGCGCAGGTTAGAAGGCAGAACTATGGCTACACCTTC
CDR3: CSARGGAQVRRQNYGYTF

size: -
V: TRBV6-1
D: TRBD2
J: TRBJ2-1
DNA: TGTGCCAGCACTCCTAGCGGGACCTCCTCCTACAATGAGCAGTTCTTC
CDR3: CASTPSGTSSYNEQFF

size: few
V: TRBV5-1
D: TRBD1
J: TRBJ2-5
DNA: TGCGCCAGCAGCTTGATAGGGGGCCCTACACAAGAGACCCAGTACTTC
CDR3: CASSLIGGPTQETQYF

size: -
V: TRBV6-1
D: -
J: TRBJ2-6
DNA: TGTGCCAGCAGTGAACATGGAGGGGCCAACGTCCTGACTTTC
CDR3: CASSEHGGANVLTF